This passage covers 30 T cell receptor beta chains from one sample sequenced in a study of neurological immune-mediated disorders. TCRdb reprocessed the 5' RACE reads via MiXCR and lists one record per CDR3 protein. The sample lists around 29,000 distinct CDR3 sequences, approximately 5% seen once, with around 2.1% in the top ten. The sample comprised CD4+ T cells from blood. The receptors shown here come from a woman aged 50 to 60 in good health.

This clonotype was seen at least ten times. DNA of the CDR3: TGTGCCAGCAGCTTAGGTGGGACAGGCGGAGATACGCAGTATTTT. This codes for CASSLGGTGGDTQYF. The chain has TRBV7-9 and TRBJ2-3, with 8 bases lining up with TRBD1. Germline-derived CDR1 and CDR2 are SEHNR and FQNEAQ (reference sequence). With V trimmed by 1 base and J by 5 bases, 5 bases remained unmatched. This CDR3 contains 15 residues. Together with reference TRBV7-9 and TRBJ2-3, the CDR3 gives the full variable domain: DTGVSQNPRHKITKRGQNVTFRCDPISEHNRLYWYRQTLGQGPEFLTYFQNEAQLEKSRLLSDRFSAERPKGSFSTLEIQRTEQGDSAMYLCASSLGGTGGDTQYFGPGTRLTVL.

This clonotype appeared many times. The rearrangement links TRBV5-6 to TRBJ1-2; D call uncertain. This CDR3 is 12 amino acids long. Germline CDR1 SGHDT, CDR2 YYEEEE. Trimming took off 1 base at V and 3 bases at J, with 4 bases between the two ends. CDR3 nucleotide sequence: TGTGCCAGCAGCTTGATGTACTATGGCTACACCTTC. This gives the protein CASSLMYYGYTF.

This clonotype has a count of ten or more. The rearrangement joins TRBV5-1 to TRBJ1-1; 9 bases are shared with TRBD1. In germline, CDR1 is SGHRS, CDR2 YFSETQ. This CDR3 has 14 residues. Trimming removed 4 bases from V and 7 bases from J; junction bases left unmatched: 8. The CDR3 nucleotides read TGCGCCAGCAGCCCTGGGGACAGGGCGAATGAAGCTTTCTTT. This translates into CASSPGDRANEAFF. Supplemented by reference TRBV5-1 and TRBJ1-1, the full variable domain reads KAGVTQTPRYLIKTRGQQVTLSCSPISGHRSVSWYQQTPGQGLQFLFEYFSETQRNKGNFPGRFSGRQFSNSRSEMNVSTLELGDSALYLCASSPGDRANEAFFGQGTRLTVV.

In its sample, this clonotype was seen many times. The chain has TRBV7-2 and TRBJ2-2, with D uncertain. CDR3 length: 14 amino acids. V was clipped by 1 base and J by 4 bases, with 7 bases between them. Germline values: CDR1 SGHTA, CDR2 FQGNSA. The DNA for the CDR3 is TGTGCCAGCAGCTTAGGCCCCACCACCGGGGAGCTGTTTTTT. Protein product: CASSLGPTTGELFF.

At least ten counts were recorded for this clonotype. The chain employs TRBV3-1 and TRBJ1-1, with D possibly being TRBD1 (5 bases). V was cut by 4 bases and J by 6 bases, with 18 bases left in between. The CDR3 consists of 15 residues. CDR1 LGHDT and CDR2 YNNKEL come from the germline V gene (reference sequence). CDR3: CASSLGRAGNAEAFF. CDR3 DNA: TGTGCCAGCAGCCTCGGACGGGCAGGGAATGCTGAAGCTTTCTTT.

This clonotype was picked up many times. Here the CDR3 DNA reads TGTGCCAGCAGCTCTAGGGGGAATCAGCCCCAGCATTTT. Amino acids: CASSSRGNQPQHF. The genes are TRBV7-2 and TRBJ1-5; D possibly corresponds to TRBD1 (6 bases). Germline loops: CDR1 SGHTA, CDR2 FQGNSA. The germline V and J ends were trimmed by 4 bases and 4 bases, with 8 bases remaining between them. This CDR3 has 13 amino acids.

This clonotype was picked up many times. This sequence joins TRBV9 and TRBJ2-1, with 14 positions matching TRBD2. V dropped 0 bases and J dropped 8; count of bases not matched to a gene: 10. Germline CDR1 and CDR2: SGDLS and YYNGEE. There are 18 residues in the CDR3. CDR3 protein: CASSVDGLAGGRGDEQFF. Here the CDR3 DNA reads TGTGCCAGCAGCGTAGACGGACTAGCGGGAGGTAGAGGGGATGAGCAGTTCTTC.

The table lists this clonotype with many counts. V gene TRBV6-6 combines with J gene TRBJ2-2; D not certain. V lost 4 bases, J lost 2 bases, and 5 bases lay in between. Germline values: CDR1 MNHNY, CDR2 SVGAGI (reference sequence). This CDR3 has 13 amino acids. The CDR3, as DNA: TGTGCCAGCAGTTCTCCTAACACCGGGGAGCTGTTTTTT. Encoded protein: CASSSPNTGELFF.

This clonotype was counted at least ten times. Written as DNA, the CDR3 is TGTGCCAGCAGTTTAAACCATGAGCAGTTCTTC. Translated, it gives CASSLNHEQFF. This chain connects TRBV12-3 or TRBV12-4 to TRBJ2-1; D is unclear. Trimming took off 2 bases at V and 8 bases at J, with 4 bases between the two ends. CDR3 length: 11 amino acids.

In this sample, this clonotype turned up many times. This chain links TRBV5-1 with TRBJ2-5; 11 positions match TRBD2. V lost 4 bases, J lost 2 bases, and 10 bases stayed unmatched. Germline loops: CDR1 SGHRS, CDR2 YFSETQ. The CDR3 consists of 17 residues. The CDR3 spells CASSASGTSGRQETQYF. The DNA for the CDR3 is TGCGCCAGCAGCGCCTCCGGGACTAGCGGAAGACAAGAGACCCAGTACTTC. Complete variable domain (other parts from reference TRBV5-1 and TRBJ2-5): KAGVTQTPRYLIKTRGQQVTLSCSPISGHRSVSWYQQTPGQGLQFLFEYFSETQRNKGNFPGRFSGRQFSNSRSEMNVSTLELGDSALYLCASSASGTSGRQETQYFGPGTRLLVL.

This clonotype appeared many times. V usage is TRBV20-1 and J usage is TRBJ1-2, with 9 bases identical to TRBD1. The germline CDR1 and CDR2 sequences are DFQATT and SNEGSKA (reference sequence). The V gene end was trimmed by 4 bases and the J gene end by 6 bases; junction bases not matched to a gene: 3. The CDR3 loop spans 12 amino acids. CDR3 sequence reads: CSAIRDRDGYTF. Written as DNA, the CDR3 is TGCAGTGCTATCCGGGACAGGGATGGCTACACCTTC.

This clonotype was observed at least ten times. The chain combines TRBV10-3 with TRBJ2-2; D call uncertain. The CDR3 is 11 residues long. Trimming removed 5 bases at V and 4 bases at J, with 2 bases between. Germline-derived CDR1 and CDR2 are ENHRY and SYGVKD. CDR3 nucleotide sequence: TGTGCCATCAGTATCACCGGGGAGCTGTTTTTT. Encoded protein: CAISITGELFF.

This clonotype was detected many times. The chain uses TRBV2 and TRBJ1-2; D is unclear. The germline V and J ends were trimmed by 4 bases and 4 bases, with 16 bases remaining between them. The CDR3 loop spans 15 amino acids. Germline CDR1 SNHLY, CDR2 FYNNEI. The CDR3 bases are TGTGCCAGCAGTGCATCACACCTAACAAGCTATGGCTACACCTTC. This translates into CASSASHLTSYGYTF.

This clonotype has at least ten counts. The chain links TRBV5-1 to TRBJ2-5; D call uncertain. Germline V gene lookup returns CDR1 SGHRS and CDR2 YFSETQ. The V end lost 7 bases, the J end lost 1 base, and 5 bases lay between the germline ends. This CDR3 has 11 amino acids. The CDR3 region has the DNA TGCGCCAGCCGGTCCCAAGAGACCCAGTACTTC. This codes for CASRSQETQYF.

This clonotype was detected ten times or more. J is TRBJ1-5 and V is TRBV20-1; D ambiguous. V lost 0 bases, J lost 1 base, and 19 bases lay in between. The CDR3 totals 18 residues. Germline V gene sequence: CDR1 DFQATT, CDR2 SNEGSKA (reference sequence). The CDR3 DNA follows: TGCAGTGCTAGAGACCGGCTCAAAGGGTCGGGAAGCAATCAGCCCCAGCATTTT. Amino acid sequence: CSARDRLKGSGSNQPQHF.

This clonotype was detected ten times or more. The rearrangement links TRBV7-2 to TRBJ2-1; no definite D call. V was shortened by 1 base and J by 13 bases, with 17 bases between the two germline ends. This CDR3 region has 14 residues. CDR1 and CDR2 from the germline V gene are SGHTA and FQGNSA. Here the CDR3 DNA reads TGTGCCAGCAGCTTAGTTCCGGGCCCGACGATACAGTTCTTC. Translation gives CASSLVPGPTIQFF.

There are many counts of this clonotype. V is TRBV5-6 and J is TRBJ1-1, with 7 bases that match TRBD1. Looked up from germline, CDR1 is SGHDT and CDR2 is YYEEEE. The CDR3 extends over 14 amino acids. V was pared by 4 bases and J by 4 bases, with 7 bases of the junction left unmatched. The DNA of the CDR3 is TGTGCCAGCAGCCTCTACAGGGGAGGCACTGAAGCTTTCTTT. Protein: CASSLYRGGTEAFF. Filled out from reference TRBV5-6 and TRBJ1-1, the complete variable domain reads DAGVTQSPTHLIKTRGQQVTLRCSPKSGHDTVSWYQQALGQGPQFIFQYYEEEERQRGNFPDRFSGHQFPNYSSELNVNALLLGDSALYLCASSLYRGGTEAFFGQGTRLTVV.

This clonotype was detected ten times or more. V is TRBV9 and J is TRBJ2-1; D remains unclear. The CDR3 runs to 8 residues. V lost 5 bases to trimming and J lost 12 bases, with 3 bases between them. CDR1 is SGDLS, CDR2 YYNGEE, per germline. The CDR3: CASSGQFF. As DNA, the CDR3 is TGTGCCAGCAGTGGGCAGTTCTTC.

This clonotype showed up many times. This chain connects TRBV6-1 to TRBJ2-7; 9 positions match TRBD1. With V trimmed by 6 bases and J by 3 bases, 6 bases remained unmatched. CDR1 is MNHNS, CDR2 SASEGT, per germline. CDR3 length: 14 amino acids. DNA for the CDR3: TGTGCCAGCAGCCGGACAGGGGAGTACTACGAGCAGTACTTC. Its translation: CASSRTGEYYEQYF.

This clonotype has a count of ten or more. V gene TRBV28 combines with J gene TRBJ1-1, with TRBD1 identical over 7 bases. CDR3 length equals 16 residues. The germline CDR1 and CDR2 sequences are MDHEN and SYDVKM. Unmatched junction bases numbered 8, after V lost 3 bases and J lost 1 base. DNA of the CDR3: TGTGCCAGCAGTTTCGCGACAGGGTACGGGAACACTGAAGCTTTCTTT. Protein product: CASSFATGYGNTEAFF.

This clonotype was seen repeatedly, ten times or more. This chain joins TRBV15 and TRBJ1-2; 7 nucleotides line up with TRBD1. The germline V gene has CDR1 LNHNV and CDR2 YYDKDF (reference sequence). The CDR3 covers 14 residues. After removal of 3 bases from V and 4 bases from J, the junction contained 5 bases not matched to a gene. CDR3 sequence: CATSSEGAGYGYTF. For the CDR3, the DNA is TGTGCCACCAGCAGCGAGGGGGCAGGCTATGGCTACACCTTC. Full variable domain (missing parts from reference TRBV15 and TRBJ1-2): DAMVIQNPRYQVTQFGKPVTLSCSQTLNHNVMYWYQQKSSQAPKLLFHYYDKDFNNEADTPDNFQSRRPNTSFCFLDIRSPGLGDTAMYLCATSSEGAGYGYTFGSGTRLTVV.

Many counts were recorded for this clonotype. The chain has TRBV20-1 and TRBJ1-1; 7 bases are shared with TRBD1. Germline-derived CDR1 and CDR2 are DFQATT and SNEGSKA (reference sequence). CDR3 length equals 14 residues. V lost 5 bases, J lost 0 bases, and 6 bases stayed unmatched. The DNA of the CDR3 is TGCAGTGCTGATTCAGGGGGGATGAACACTGAAGCTTTCTTT. This encodes CSADSGGMNTEAFF.

This clonotype was found many times. For the CDR3, the DNA is TGTGCCAGCAGTTGGGGTTTGGATCAGCCCCAGCATTTT. Encoded protein: CASSWGLDQPQHF. V gene TRBV27 combines with J gene TRBJ1-5; no clear D gene. Deletions cut 4 bases from V and 5 bases from J, with 9 bases between. CDR3 length: 13 residues. Germline values: CDR1 MNHEY, CDR2 SMNVEV (reference sequence).

This clonotype was detected ten times or more. J is TRBJ2-3 and V is TRBV5-1; tentatively, D is TRBD2 (6 bases). Germline CDR1 reads SGHRS; CDR2 reads YFSETQ. V was trimmed by 3 bases and J by 5 bases, leaving 13 bases between them. The CDR3 extends over 14 amino acids. The CDR3 DNA follows: TGCGCCAGCAGCTCCACGCGGGGCCAAGATACGCAGTATTTT. Its translation is CASSSTRGQDTQYF.

This clonotype was counted at least ten times. The chain couples TRBV5-4 to TRBJ1-5; 8 nucleotides line up with TRBD1. The germline V gene encodes CDR1 SGHNT and CDR2 YYREEE (reference sequence). V shed 3 bases and J 7 bases; nucleotides not matched to a gene: 6. The CDR3 extends over 14 amino acids. In DNA form, the CDR3 reads TGTGCCAGCAGCTCAGGGGGCTCCGACCAGCCCCAGCATTTT. Translation gives CASSSGGSDQPQHF.

This clonotype was seen many times. The CDR3 protein is CSAREVTGREKLFF. The CDR3 DNA is TGCAGTGCTAGAGAGGTTACAGGTCGAGAAAAACTGTTTTTT. The rearrangement joins TRBV20-1 to TRBJ1-4; weak D call: TRBD1 (5 bases). Germline V gene data show CDR1 as DFQATT and CDR2 as SNEGSKA (reference sequence). V shed 0 bases and J shed 8 bases, with 13 bases lying between them. The CDR3 totals 14 residues.

This clonotype was detected only a few times. The chain uses TRBV2 and TRBJ1-2; no clear D. Germline V lookup: CDR1 SNHLY, CDR2 FYNNEI. The CDR3 extends over 14 amino acids. V was trimmed by 6 bases and J by 4 bases, leaving 15 bases between them. Here the CDR3 reads CASRRTASPYGYTF. Here the CDR3 DNA reads TGTGCCAGCAGGCGGACCGCTTCACCCTATGGCTACACCTTC.

This clonotype was seen many times. The chain is built from TRBV5-1 and TRBJ2-2; D call uncertain. V lost 4 bases to trimming and J lost 6 bases, with 13 bases between them. The CDR3 is 14 amino acids. In germline, CDR1 is SGHRS, CDR2 YFSETQ. CDR3 nucleotide sequence: TGCGCCAGCAGCCCGAGTAACACCGCCGGGGAGCTGTTTTTT. Translating gives CASSPSNTAGELFF. The full variable domain, completed using reference TRBV5-1 and TRBJ2-2, is KAGVTQTPRYLIKTRGQQVTLSCSPISGHRSVSWYQQTPGQGLQFLFEYFSETQRNKGNFPGRFSGRQFSNSRSEMNVSTLELGDSALYLCASSPSNTAGELFFGEGSRLTVL.

This clonotype was observed many times. The genes are TRBV12-3 or TRBV12-4 and TRBJ1-5; 8 nucleotides agree with TRBD1. The CDR3 length is 16 residues. The V segment lost 4 bases and the J segment 3 bases; nucleotides outside the gene matches: 8. This CDR3 reads CASSSRTGRPNQPQHF. The CDR3 DNA sequence: TGTGCCAGCAGTTCCAGGACAGGGAGGCCCAATCAGCCCCAGCATTTT.

This clonotype was counted many times. The rearrangement joins TRBV20-1 to TRBJ1-4, with D unclear. The CDR3 has 14 amino acids. Trimming shortened V by 5 bases and J by 3 bases, and 13 bases separated the two germline ends. Per germline, CDR1 DFQATT and CDR2 SNEGSKA (reference sequence). CDR3 bases: TGCAGTGCTGGCCTCCGGGTGCCTAATGAAAAACTGTTTTTT. Translating gives CSAGLRVPNEKLFF.